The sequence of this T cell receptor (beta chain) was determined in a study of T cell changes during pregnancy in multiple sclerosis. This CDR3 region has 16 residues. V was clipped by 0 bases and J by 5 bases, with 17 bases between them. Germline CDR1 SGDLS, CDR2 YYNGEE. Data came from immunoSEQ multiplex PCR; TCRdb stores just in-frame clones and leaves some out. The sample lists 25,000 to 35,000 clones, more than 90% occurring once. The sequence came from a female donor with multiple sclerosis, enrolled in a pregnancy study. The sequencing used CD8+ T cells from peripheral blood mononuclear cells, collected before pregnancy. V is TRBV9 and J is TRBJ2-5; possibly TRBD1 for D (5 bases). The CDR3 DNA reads TGTGCCAGCAGCGTAGAGGGCAGGGATTTAGTCGAGACCCAGTACTTC. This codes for CASSVEGRDLVETQYF.